A selection of T cell receptor beta chains follows, all from one sample in a study of OX40 agonist ivuxolimab in advanced cancers. Clones were read by immunoSEQ multiplex PCR, and TCRdb kept only the in-frame ones, dropping some. The sample carries roughly 12,000 clones, under 80% recorded once. The sample consisted of CD4+ or CD8+ T cells sorted from blood, taken in a trial of the OX40 agonist ivuxolimab. The receptors originated from an adult with an advanced solid tumor such as melanoma, head and neck, liver or kidney cancer. Each CDR3 is given with its conserved first and last residue.

14	TRBV19	TRBJ1-5	CASRVQGSDQPQHF
13	TRBV27	TRBJ2-4	CASSQGFGNIQYF
19	TRBV23-1	TRBJ2-1	CASSPSTKGLAGAGGEQFF
15	TRBV9	TRBJ2-3	CASSVATGGTDTQYF
16	TRBV7-2	TRBJ2-5	CASSLVLGGGGETQYF
14	TRBV29-1	TRBJ2-3	CSVVWMHSTDTQYF
15	TRBV28	TRBJ2-3	CASSQGLEFTDTQYF
15	TRBV29-1	TRBJ2-6	CSVEFTGAGANVLTF
14	TRBV28	TRBJ2-2	CASKPQGGTGELFF
14	TRBV6-5	TRBJ2-7	CASSYRDRGYEQYF
14	TRBV28	TRBJ2-7	CASRSSGETYEQYF
17	TRBV2	TRBJ2-4	CASSEPGELLAKNIQYF
18	TRBV7-8	TRBJ2-4	CASSQLAGDPQAKNIQYF
16	TRBV10-3	TRBJ2-1	CAISESTGGASDEQFF
15	TRBV5-6	TRBJ2-1	CASSPPVPSYNEQFF
13	TRBV5-4	TRBJ2-7	CASSFGRDYEQYF
15	TRBV27	TRBJ2-2	CASSHRGSGTGELFF
16	TRBV2	TRBJ2-5	CASSELLDRAQETQYF
12	TRBV7-2	TRBJ2-5	CASSLLQETQYF